The 9 T cell receptor beta chains below all came from one sample that was sequenced in a study of Ad26.COV2.S vaccination and SARS-CoV-2 variants (dated by TCRdb to 2020 to 2023). The library was produced with the immunoSEQ multiplex PCR assay. Here the immuneACCESS table is served through TCRdb, limited to in-frame sequences with V and J called. Missing clones are a known gap in these copies; in checked studies unresolved V genes cover under half, and the rest lacks a known reason. This sample comprises around 300,000 clones, roughly 91% of them detected only once. The ten largest clones add up to approximately 5% of the sample. The treatment or condition label, read with the paper, signifies: around 19 received Ad26.COV2.S at low or high dose, single or two shots; about 5 received placebo; per-sample allocation not given. For vaccine and placebo recipients, repertoires were sequenced using samples collected on day 63 after the first injection.

The input for sequencing was peripheral blood, taken in a trial of Ad26.COV2.S vaccine versus placebo. The receptors derive from a person aged 18-60 years who received the Ad26.COV2.S COVID-19 vaccine or a placebo.

The chain carries TRBV19 and TRBJ2-1; D unresolved. Germline CDR1 LNHDA, CDR2 SQIVND (reference sequence). Trimming left V 5 bases short and J 13 bases short, with 18 bases between. CDR3 length: 13 residues. The CDR3 DNA reads as TGTGCCAGTAGTTTACAGTATCAGCAGAAACAGTTCTTC. Amino acid sequence: CASSLQYQQKQFF. Complete variable domain (other parts from reference TRBV19 and TRBJ2-1): DGGITQSPKYLFRKEGQNVTLSCEQNLNHDAMYWYRQDPGQGLRLIYYSQIVNDFQKGDIAEGYSVSREKKESFPLTVTSAQKNPTAFYLCASSLQYQQKQFFGPGTRLTVL.

This chain uses TRBV7-2 with TRBJ2-2; D is ambiguous. V lost 7 bases, J lost 9 bases, and 15 bases lay in between. The germline CDR1 and CDR2 sequences are SGHTA and FQGNSA. The CDR3 consists of 13 residues. CDR3 DNA: TGTGCCAGCACCCAACCCGCTGGTTGGGAGCTGTTTTTT. It is translated as CASTQPAGWELFF.

This clone was picked up one time. This chain connects TRBV27 to TRBJ2-1; 9 bases align to TRBD2. This CDR3 contains 16 residues. J was trimmed by 8 bases and V by 2 bases; bases with no gene match: 10. Per germline, CDR1 MNHEY and CDR2 SMNVEV (reference sequence). DNA for the CDR3: TGTGCCAGCAGTTTAAGGATGCGGGAGGGCGGCGATGAGCAGTTCTTC. Residues: CASSLRMREGGDEQFF.

J is TRBJ1-2 and V is TRBV5-8, with D possibly TRBD1 on 5 matching bases. CDR1 and CDR2 from the germline V gene are SGHTS and YDEGEE. The CDR3 length is 11 residues. V was pared by 4 bases and J by 8 bases, with 9 bases between. DNA of the CDR3: TGTGCCAGCAGCCAGGGCCAGGGCTACACCTTC. This codes for CASSQGQGYTF.

This rearrangement joins TRBV6-5 to TRBJ2-7; maybe TRBD2 (5 bases). V lost 0 bases, J lost 5 bases, and 17 bases lay in between. CDR1 MNHEY and CDR2 SVGAGI come from the germline V gene. The CDR3 is made up of 16 amino acids. In nucleotides, the CDR3 is TGTGCCAGCAGTTACTCGAGCAGGAGGCGCTTCGACGAGCAGTACTTC. Translating it yields CASSYSSRRRFDEQYF.

The CDR3 loop reads CASRLSSGNPYEQYF. The CDR3 DNA is TGTGCCAGCAGACTCTCTAGCGGGAATCCCTACGAGCAGTACTTC. V and J are TRBV2 and TRBJ2-7; 9 bases match TRBD2. The CDR3 contains 15 residues. V was pared by 6 bases and J by 2 bases, with 8 bases of the junction left unmatched. Per germline, CDR1 SNHLY and CDR2 FYNNEI.

The chain couples TRBV2 to TRBJ2-3; 7 nucleotides line up with TRBD2. The V gene's germline CDR1 is SNHLY and CDR2 FYNNEI. V trimming: 1 base; J trimming: 2 bases; junction bases outside the gene matches: 9. The CDR3 is made up of 17 amino acids. In DNA form, the CDR3 reads TGTGCCAGCAGTGAAGGGGTAGCGGGCCCTCCCACAGATACGCAGTATTTT. Protein: CASSEGVAGPPTDTQYF. Full variable domain (remainder filled in from reference TRBV2 and TRBJ2-3): EPEVTQTPSHQVTQMGQEVILRCVPISNHLYFYWYRQILGQKVEFLVSFYNNEISEKSEIFDDQFSVERPDGSNFTLKIRSTKLEDSAMYFCASSEGVAGPPTDTQYFGPGTRLTVL.

This rearrangement joins TRBV6-5 to TRBJ1-2; D gene ambiguous. Trimming took off 2 bases at V and 3 bases at J, with 10 bases between the two ends. The CDR3 runs to 14 residues. Germline CDR1 is MNHEY and CDR2 is SVGAGI. The CDR3 sequence: CASSYGVADYGYTF. In DNA form, the CDR3 reads TGTGCCAGCAGTTACGGGGTCGCGGACTATGGCTACACCTTC.

The gene calls are TRBV5-4 and TRBJ2-2; perhaps TRBD1 as D (6 bases). From germline, CDR1 is SGHNT and CDR2 YYREEE (reference sequence). This CDR3 has 15 amino acids. V gave up 5 bases and J gave up 0 bases, with 11 bases separating them. The CDR3 bases are TGTGCCAGCAGTTGGCCAGGGGCGAACACCGGGGAGCTGTTTTTT. Protein product: CASSWPGANTGELFF.